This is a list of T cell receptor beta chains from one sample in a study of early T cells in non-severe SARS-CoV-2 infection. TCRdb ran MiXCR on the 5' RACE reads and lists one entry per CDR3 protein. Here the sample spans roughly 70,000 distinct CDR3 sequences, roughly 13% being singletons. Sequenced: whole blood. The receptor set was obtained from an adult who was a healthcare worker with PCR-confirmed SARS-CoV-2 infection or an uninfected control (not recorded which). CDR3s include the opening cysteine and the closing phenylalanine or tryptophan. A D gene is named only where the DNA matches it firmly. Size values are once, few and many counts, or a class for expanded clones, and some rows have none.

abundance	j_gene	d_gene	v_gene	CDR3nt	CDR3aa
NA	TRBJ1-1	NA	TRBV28	TGTGCCAGCAGTTTGGTAATACAGCACACTGAAGCTTTCTTT	CASSLVIQHTEAFF
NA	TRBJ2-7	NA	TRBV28	TGTGCCAGCAGTCAACAGGGACCCCCCTACGAGCAGTACTTC	CASSQQGPPYEQYF
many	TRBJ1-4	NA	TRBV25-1	TGTGCCAGCAGTGGGGTTGAAAAACTGTTTTTT	CASSGVEKLFF
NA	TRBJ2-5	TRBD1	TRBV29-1	TGCAGCTCAAACAGGGGAGAGACCCAGTACTTC	CSSNRGETQYF
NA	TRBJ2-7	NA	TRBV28	TGTGCCAGCAGTGTTCTCAGCCGCGAGCAGTACTTC	CASSVLSREQYF
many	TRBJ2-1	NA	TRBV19	TGTGCCAGTAGTATAGATCCTACCTCGGGGAGTGAGCAGTTCTTC	CASSIDPTSGSEQFF
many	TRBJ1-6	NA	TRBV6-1	TGTGCCAGCAGTGCCCGGACAGCCCCTGATAATTCACCCCTCCACTTT	CASSARTAPDNSPLHF
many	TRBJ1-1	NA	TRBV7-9	TGTGCCAGCAGCTTAGCGAAAGGCGAAGCTTTCTTT	CASSLAKGEAFF
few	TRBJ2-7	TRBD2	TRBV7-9	TGTGCCAGCAGCTACCCACGGGGTGGTCGGCTAGCGGGAGACGAGCAGTACTTC	CASSYPRGGRLAGDEQYF
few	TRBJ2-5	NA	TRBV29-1	TGCAGCGTTGTAGGCCAAGAGACCCAGTACTTC	CSVVGQETQYF
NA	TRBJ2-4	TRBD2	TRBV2	TGTGCCAGCAGTGAAGGACTAGCGGGATTAGGAAACATTCAGTACTTC	CASSEGLAGLGNIQYF
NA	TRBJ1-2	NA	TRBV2	TGTGCCAGCAGTGTAGGGTACTATGGCTACACCTTC	CASSVGYYGYTF
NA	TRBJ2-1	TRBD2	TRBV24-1	TGTGCCACCAGTGACCCAGCGGGAGGATCCTACAATGAGCAGTTCTTC	CATSDPAGGSYNEQFF
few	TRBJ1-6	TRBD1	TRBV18	TGTGCCAGCTCACCCGTTACGAGGGGGCCCAGCTCCTATAATTCACCCCTCCACTTT	CASSPVTRGPSSYNSPLHF
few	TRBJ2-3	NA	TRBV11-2	TGTGCCAGCAGCCTGGCGACCCCAGATACGCAGTATTTT	CASSLATPDTQYF
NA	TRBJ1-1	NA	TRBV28	TGTGCCAGCAGTTCTGGGGGACGGGAGAACACTGAAGCTTACTTT	CASSSGGRENTEAYF
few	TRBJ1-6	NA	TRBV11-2	TGTGCCAGCAGCTCCTACCAGGGGTCCTATAATTCACCCCTCCACTTT	CASSSYQGSYNSPLHF
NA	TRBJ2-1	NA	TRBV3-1	TGTGCCAGCAGCCAAGTCGGTGGTGAGCAGTTCTTC	CASSQVGGEQFF
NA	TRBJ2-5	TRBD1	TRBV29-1	TGCAGCGTTGAAGCAGACAGGGGGCGTTCAGAGACCCAGTACTTC	CSVEADRGRSETQYF
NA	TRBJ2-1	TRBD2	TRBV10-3	TGTGCCATCAGTGAGCCCAGCCGGCTAGCGGACAATGAGCAGTTCTTC	CAISEPSRLADNEQFF
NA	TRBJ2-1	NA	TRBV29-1	TGCAGCGTTGAAGGGACCAGGGGGGAGAAGTTGAATGAGCAGTTCTTC	CSVEGTRGEKLNEQFF
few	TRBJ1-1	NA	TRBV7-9	TGTGCCAGCAGCTTAGCGCACGGGAAGGATGAAGCTTTCTTT	CASSLAHGKDEAFF
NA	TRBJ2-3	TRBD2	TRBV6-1	TGTGCCAGCAGGGCTAGCGGGAGGACAGATACGCAGTATTTT	CASRASGRTDTQYF
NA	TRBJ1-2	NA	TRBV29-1	TGCAGCGCCTACCCAGCGCCCGTTGGCCCTAACTATGGCTACACCTTC	CSAYPAPVGPNYGYTF
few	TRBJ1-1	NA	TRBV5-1	TGCGCCAGCAGCTTGTTAGGGGCCAACACTGAAGCTTTCTTT	CASSLLGANTEAFF
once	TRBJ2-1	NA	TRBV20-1	TGCAGTGCTCGGATTAGCGGTGGATTGGAGTCCTACAATGAGCAGTTCTTC	CSARISGGLESYNEQFF
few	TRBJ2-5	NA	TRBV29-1	TGCAGCGTTGAAGATTGGTCAGTCATCCCGGCGGAGACCCAGTACTTC	CSVEDWSVIPAETQYF
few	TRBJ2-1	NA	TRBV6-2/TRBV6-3	TGTGCCAGCAGTTACGGGTACAATGAGCAGTTCTTC	CASSYGYNEQFF
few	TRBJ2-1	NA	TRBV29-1	TGCAGCGCAAGCTCCTACAATGAGCAGTTCTTC	CSASSYNEQFF
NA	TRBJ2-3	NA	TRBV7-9	TGTGCCAGCAGCAACCGGGACGGCCCGCAGTATTTT	CASSNRDGPQYF
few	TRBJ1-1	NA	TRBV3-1	TGTGCCAGCAGCCAAGCCCCCAGGACTGAAGCTTTCTTT	CASSQAPRTEAFF
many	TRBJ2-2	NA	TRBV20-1	TGCAGTGCTAGGAGGGTTGAGGGGAACACCGGGGAGCTGTTTTTT	CSARRVEGNTGELFF
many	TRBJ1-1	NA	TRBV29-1	TGCAGCGTTGAAAAGGGGAACACTGAAGCTTTCTTT	CSVEKGNTEAFF
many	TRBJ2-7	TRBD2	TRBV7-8	TGTGCCAGCAGCTTAGTAGGACTAGCCTCCTACGAGCAGTACTTC	CASSLVGLASYEQYF
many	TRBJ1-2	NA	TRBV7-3	TGTGCCAGCAGCTTAATTGGGGGATCAGGCTATGGCTACACCTTC	CASSLIGGSGYGYTF
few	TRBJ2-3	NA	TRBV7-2	TGTGCCAGCAGCTTTTCGGGGGATACGCAGTATTTT	CASSFSGDTQYF
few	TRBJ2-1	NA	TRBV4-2	TGTGCCAGCAGTGAGACCAGGGGCTCCTACAATGAGCAGTTCTTC	CASSETRGSYNEQFF
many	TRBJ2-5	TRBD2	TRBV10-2	TGCGCCAGCAGTAGGACTAGCGGATTACAAGAGACCCAGTACTTC	CASSRTSGLQETQYF
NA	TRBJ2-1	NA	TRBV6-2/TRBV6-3	TGTGCCAGCACTACCCCGGGGGCCAGACACAATGAGCAGTTCTTC	CASTTPGARHNEQFF
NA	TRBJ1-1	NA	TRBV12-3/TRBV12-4	TGTGGCAGCAGTCTGAAGGGAGGTACTGAAGCTTTCTTT	CGSSLKGGTEAFF